Presented here are 5 T cell receptor beta chains from one specimen sequenced in a study of cytomegalovirus exposure and HLA in healthy donors. Primers for the PCR totalled 60 Vbeta and 13 Jbeta. The assay was immunoSEQ multiplex PCR, and TCRdb's table has in-frame clones only and misses some. Seen here are more than 90,000 clones, less than 80% observed once, and the top ten hold over 4%. The sample was PBMCs. The receptor source for this set is a middle-aged woman in good health and CMV-seropositive.

CDR3: CATSPRQGTYEQYF. As DNA, the CDR3 is TGTGCCACCAGCCCTAGACAGGGAACCTACGAGCAGTACTTC. The V and J genes are TRBV15 and TRBJ2-7; 7 nucleotides align to TRBD1. Losses at the gene ends were 5 bases for V and 2 bases for J; bases not matched to a gene: 6. This CDR3 contains 14 residues. Germline V gene sequence: CDR1 LNHNV, CDR2 YYDKDF (reference sequence).

The chain couples TRBV5-1 to TRBJ2-1; D remains unclear. V lost 4 bases and J 8 bases, leaving 7 bases between the germline ends. The CDR3 consists of 11 residues. Germline V gene data show CDR1 as SGHRS and CDR2 as YFSETQ. CDR3: CASSNGDEQFF. The DNA of the CDR3 is TGCGCCAGCAGCAATGGAGATGAGCAGTTCTTC. The full variable domain, in which reference TRBV5-1 and TRBJ2-1 provide the parts outside the CDR3, is KAGVTQTPRYLIKTRGQQVTLSCSPISGHRSVSWYQQTPGQGLQFLFEYFSETQRNKGNFPGRFSGRQFSNSRSEMNVSTLELGDSALYLCASSNGDEQFFGPGTRLTVL.

V gene TRBV13 combines with J gene TRBJ2-3, with no clear D. V was cut by 2 bases and J by 2 bases, with 11 bases left in between. CDR3 length: 15 amino acids. CDR1 PRHDT and CDR2 FYEKMQ come from the germline V gene (reference sequence). CDR3 sequence: CASSLLADFTDTQYF. The DNA of the CDR3 is TGTGCCAGCAGCTTACTTGCGGATTTCACAGATACGCAGTATTTT.

A word on this clone: One end of the junction does not line up with germline, which may come from a read error. This chain connects TRBV5-1 to TRBJ2-7; tentatively, D is TRBD2 (6 bases). The CDR3 totals 15 residues. Germline CDR1 is SGHRS and CDR2 is YFSETQ. For the CDR3, the DNA is TGCGCCAACAGCTTGATTGCGGGGAGCTCCTACGAGCAGTACTTC. It encodes CANSLIAGSSYEQYF.

The chain recombines TRBV10-1 with TRBJ2-5, with 8 positions matching TRBD1. This CDR3 region has 14 residues. Germline loops: CDR1 WNHNN, CDR2 SYGVQD (reference sequence). Trimming cost V 3 bases and J 7 bases; bases outside gene matches: 7. This CDR3 is CASSDGQGFGTQYF. The CDR3 DNA is TGCGCCAGCAGTGACGGACAGGGATTCGGGACCCAGTACTTC.